The rows below give T cell receptor beta chains drawn from one sample of a study of blood T cells in healthy people across ages. MiXCR, applied by TCRdb to the 5' RACE reads, yields one record per CDR3 protein. The sample holds approximately 760,000 distinct CDR3 sequences, 20% to 30% seen once. These data also featured in a second study, about T cells of mothers and their children.

Sequenced material: blood. These receptors came from a boy aged 10-17 years in good health. The CDR3 runs from the conserved cysteine through the conserved F or W. D genes are given only for firm matches. Clone sizes are given selectively: once, few, many, or a class where the clone is expanded.

v_gene,abundance,d_gene,j_gene,CDR3aa,CDR3nt
TRBV6-2/TRBV6-3,once,TRBD1,TRBJ1-1,CASSYPSGTGYLAMNTEAFF,TGTGCCAGCAGTTATCCCTCCGGGACAGGGTACCTCGCTATGAACACTGAAGCTTTCTTT
TRBV5-1,.,TRBD1,TRBJ2-3,CASSLVGTDTQCF,TGCGCCAGCAGCTTGGTTGGGACAGATACGCAGTGTTTT
TRBV14,.,.,TRBJ2-2,CASSQSKARSTGELFF,TGTGCCAGCAGCCAGTCCAAAGCCAGGTCCACCGGGGAGCTGTTTTTT
TRBV7-9,.,TRBD1,TRBJ1-1,CASSGRQGGMNTEAFF,TGTGCCAGCAGCGGACGACAGGGGGGGATGAACACTGAAGCTTTCTTT
TRBV5-1,once,.,TRBJ2-7,CASSTQQAGEQYF,TGCGCCAGCAGCACACAACAGGCGGGGGAGCAGTACTTC
TRBV24-1,few,.,TRBJ2-4,CATSDSYKNIQYF,TGTGCCACCAGTGATTCGTACAAAAACATTCAGTACTTC
TRBV20-1,few,TRBD1,TRBJ1-4,CSAVDRFNEKLFF,TGCAGTGCTGTGGACAGGTTTAATGAAAAACTGTTTTTT
TRBV3-1,.,TRBD2,TRBJ2-2,CASSQEGAGADTGELFF,TGTGCCAGCAGCCAAGAAGGGGCGGGAGCGGACACCGGGGAGCTGTTTTTT
TRBV6-2/TRBV6-3,.,TRBD1,TRBJ1-2,CASRDTTGDDNYGYTF,TGTGCCAGCAGAGATACGACAGGGGACGATAACTATGGCTACACCTTC
TRBV5-1,.,TRBD2,TRBJ2-3,CASSSSSGRATDTQYF,TGCGCCAGCAGCTCCTCTAGCGGGAGGGCCACAGATACGCAGTATTTT
TRBV7-9,.,.,TRBJ1-3,CAGSFFGTNTGNTIYF,TGTGCCGGCAGCTTCTTTGGGACAAATACGGGAAACACCATATATTTT
TRBV29-1,.,.,TRBJ1-2,CSTRVGGYTF,TGCAGCACTCGAGTGGGGGGCTACACCTTC